This T cell receptor beta chain was sequenced in a study of blood T cell repertoires in COVID-19. Study overall: COVID-19 samples from acute and convalescent phases originated in the United States, Italy and Spain.

Source study methods: Amplification with reference gene primers provided the estimates of nucleated cell counts. The method was immunoSEQ multiplex PCR; TCRdb's version includes in-frame clones alone and lacks a portion of them. V and J calls and clone size are given by that table; D and trimming were obtained from the DNA. The sample includes some 88,000 clones, about 86% of them seen just once. The J segment lost 9 bases and the V segment lost 3 bases, leaving 5 bases of the junction unmatched. This CDR3 comprises 15 residues. Germline CDR1 SGHTA, CDR2 FQGTGA. The sequence was collected from a man aged 55-75 years with acute or convalescent COVID-19. V is TRBV7-3 and J is TRBJ2-1; 13 bases fit TRBD2. Sequenced material: peripheral blood. The CDR3 bases are TGTGCCAGCAGCTTCGGACTAGCGGGAGAGGGTGAGCAGTTCTTC. The encoded protein is CASSFGLAGEGEQFF.